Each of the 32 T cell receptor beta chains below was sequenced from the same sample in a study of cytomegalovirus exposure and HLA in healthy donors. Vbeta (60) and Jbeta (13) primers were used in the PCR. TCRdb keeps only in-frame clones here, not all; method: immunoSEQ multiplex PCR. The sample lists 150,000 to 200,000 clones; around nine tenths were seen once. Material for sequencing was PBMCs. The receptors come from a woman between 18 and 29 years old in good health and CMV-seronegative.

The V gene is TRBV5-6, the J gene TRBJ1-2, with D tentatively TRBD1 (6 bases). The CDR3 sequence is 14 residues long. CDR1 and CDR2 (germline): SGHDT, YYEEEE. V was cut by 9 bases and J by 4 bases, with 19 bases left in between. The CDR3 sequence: CATKEQGLGYGYTF. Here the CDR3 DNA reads TGTGCCACCAAAGAACAGGGTTTAGGCTATGGCTACACCTTC.

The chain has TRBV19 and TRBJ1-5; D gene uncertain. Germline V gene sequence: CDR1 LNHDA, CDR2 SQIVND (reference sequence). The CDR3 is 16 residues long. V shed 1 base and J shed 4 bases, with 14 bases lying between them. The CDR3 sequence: CASSIVRSKENQPQHF. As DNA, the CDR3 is TGTGCCAGTAGTATAGTTAGATCTAAGGAGAATCAGCCCCAGCATTTT.

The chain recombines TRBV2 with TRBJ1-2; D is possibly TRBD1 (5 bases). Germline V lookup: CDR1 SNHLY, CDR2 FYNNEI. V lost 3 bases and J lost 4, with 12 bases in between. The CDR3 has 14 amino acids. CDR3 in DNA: TGTGCCAGCAGTGAGGGCAGGGCCGCCTATGGCTACACCTTC. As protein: CASSEGRAAYGYTF.

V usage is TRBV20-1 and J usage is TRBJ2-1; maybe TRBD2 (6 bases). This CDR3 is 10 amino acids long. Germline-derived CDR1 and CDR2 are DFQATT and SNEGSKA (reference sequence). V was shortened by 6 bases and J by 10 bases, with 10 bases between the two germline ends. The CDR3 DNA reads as TGCAGTGCACGACTAGAAGAGCAGTTCTTC. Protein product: CSARLEEQFF.

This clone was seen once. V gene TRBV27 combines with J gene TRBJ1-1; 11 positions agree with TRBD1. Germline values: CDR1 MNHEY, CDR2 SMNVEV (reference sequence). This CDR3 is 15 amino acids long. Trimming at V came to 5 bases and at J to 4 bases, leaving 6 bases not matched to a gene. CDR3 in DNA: TGTGCCAGCAGTCAGGACAGGGGGCTGGGCACTGAAGCTTTCTTT. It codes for CASSQDRGLGTEAFF.

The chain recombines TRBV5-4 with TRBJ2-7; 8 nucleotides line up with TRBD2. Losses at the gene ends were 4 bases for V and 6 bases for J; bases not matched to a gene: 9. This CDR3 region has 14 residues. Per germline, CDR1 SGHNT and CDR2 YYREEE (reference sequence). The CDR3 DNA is TGTGCCAGCAGCAACGGGACTAGGCGCGGCGAGCAGTACTTC. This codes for CASSNGTRRGEQYF. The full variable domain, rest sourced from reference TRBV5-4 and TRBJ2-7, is ETGVTQSPTHLIKTRGQQVTLRCSSQSGHNTVSWYQQALGQGPQFIFQYYREEENGRGNFPPRFSGLQFPNYSSELNVNALELDDSALYLCASSNGTRRGEQYFGPGTRLTVT.

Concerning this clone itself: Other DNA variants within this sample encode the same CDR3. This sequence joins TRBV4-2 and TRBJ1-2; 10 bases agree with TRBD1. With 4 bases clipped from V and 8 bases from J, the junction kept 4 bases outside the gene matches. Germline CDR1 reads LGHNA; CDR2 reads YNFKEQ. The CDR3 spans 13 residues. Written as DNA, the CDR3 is TGTGCCAGCAGCCCAGGACAGGGGGTGGGCTACACCTTC. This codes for CASSPGQGVGYTF.

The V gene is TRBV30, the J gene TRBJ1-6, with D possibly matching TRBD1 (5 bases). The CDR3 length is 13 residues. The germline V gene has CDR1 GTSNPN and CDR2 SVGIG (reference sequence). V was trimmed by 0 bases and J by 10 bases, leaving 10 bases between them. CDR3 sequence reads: CAWSVGDGSPLHF. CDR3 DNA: TGTGCCTGGAGTGTAGGGGATGGATCACCCCTCCACTTT.

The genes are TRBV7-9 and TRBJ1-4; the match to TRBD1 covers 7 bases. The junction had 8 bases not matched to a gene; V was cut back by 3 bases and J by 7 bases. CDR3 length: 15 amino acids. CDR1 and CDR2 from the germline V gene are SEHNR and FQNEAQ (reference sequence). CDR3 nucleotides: TGTGCCAGCAGCTTGGGGGACAGAGGGATTGAAAAACTGTTTTTT. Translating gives CASSLGDRGIEKLFF.

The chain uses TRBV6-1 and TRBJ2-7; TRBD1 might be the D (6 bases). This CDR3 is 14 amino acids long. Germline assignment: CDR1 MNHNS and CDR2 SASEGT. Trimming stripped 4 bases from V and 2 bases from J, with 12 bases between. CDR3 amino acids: CASSVFEGAYEQYF. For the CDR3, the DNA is TGTGCCAGCAGTGTTTTTGAGGGGGCCTACGAGCAGTACTTC.

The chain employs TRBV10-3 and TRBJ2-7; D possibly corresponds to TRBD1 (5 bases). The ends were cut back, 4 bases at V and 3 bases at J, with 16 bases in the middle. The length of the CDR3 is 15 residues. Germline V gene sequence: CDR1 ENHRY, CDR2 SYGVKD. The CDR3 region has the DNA TGTGCCATCAGTGTAGTAAGCAGGGCTCGCTACGAGCAGTACTTC. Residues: CAISVVSRARYEQYF.

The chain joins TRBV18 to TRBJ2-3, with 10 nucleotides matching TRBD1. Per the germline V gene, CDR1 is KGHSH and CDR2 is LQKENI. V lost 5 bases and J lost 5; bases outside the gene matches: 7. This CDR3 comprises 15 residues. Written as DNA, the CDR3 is TGTGCCAGCTCAATAAGACAGGGGGCAAAAGATACGCAGTATTTT. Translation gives CASSIRQGAKDTQYF.

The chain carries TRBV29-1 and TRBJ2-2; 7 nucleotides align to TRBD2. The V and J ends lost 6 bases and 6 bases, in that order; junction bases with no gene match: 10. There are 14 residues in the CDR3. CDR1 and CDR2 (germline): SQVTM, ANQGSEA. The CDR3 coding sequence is TGCAGCGTCGTGGGGCTAGCGGAGCCCGGGGAGCTGTTTTTT. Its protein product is CSVVGLAEPGELFF.

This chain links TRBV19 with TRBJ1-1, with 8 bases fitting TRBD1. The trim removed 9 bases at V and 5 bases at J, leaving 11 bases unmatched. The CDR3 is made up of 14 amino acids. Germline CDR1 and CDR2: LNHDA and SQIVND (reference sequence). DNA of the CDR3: TGTGCCAGCAAAAATCAGGGGGCGCAAACTGAAGCTTTCTTT. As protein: CASKNQGAQTEAFF.

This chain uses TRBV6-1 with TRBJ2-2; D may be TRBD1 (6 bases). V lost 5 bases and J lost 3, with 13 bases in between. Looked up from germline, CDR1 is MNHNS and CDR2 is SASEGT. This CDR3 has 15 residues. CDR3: CASSLVAGDTGELFF. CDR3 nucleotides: TGTGCCAGCAGTCTGGTGGCAGGGGACACCGGGGAGCTGTTTTTT.

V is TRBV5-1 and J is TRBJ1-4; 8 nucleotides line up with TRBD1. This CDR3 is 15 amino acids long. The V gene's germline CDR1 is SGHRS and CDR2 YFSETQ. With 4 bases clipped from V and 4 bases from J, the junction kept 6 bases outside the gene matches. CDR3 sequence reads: CASSLRTGNNEKLFF. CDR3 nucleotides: TGCGCCAGCAGCCTGCGGACAGGGAATAATGAAAAACTGTTTTTT.

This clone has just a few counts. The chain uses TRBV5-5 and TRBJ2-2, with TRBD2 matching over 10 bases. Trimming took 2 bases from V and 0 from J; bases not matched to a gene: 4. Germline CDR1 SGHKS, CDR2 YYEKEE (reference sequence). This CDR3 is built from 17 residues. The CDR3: CASSFQLAGSNTGELFF. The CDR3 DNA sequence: TGTGCCAGCAGCTTCCAACTAGCGGGATCGAACACCGGGGAGCTGTTTTTT.

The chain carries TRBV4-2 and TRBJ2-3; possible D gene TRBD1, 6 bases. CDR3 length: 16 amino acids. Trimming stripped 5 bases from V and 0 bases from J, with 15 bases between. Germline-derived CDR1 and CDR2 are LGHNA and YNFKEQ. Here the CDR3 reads CASSAVRGISTDTQYF. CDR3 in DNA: TGTGCCAGCAGCGCCGTCAGGGGCATAAGCACAGATACGCAGTATTTT.

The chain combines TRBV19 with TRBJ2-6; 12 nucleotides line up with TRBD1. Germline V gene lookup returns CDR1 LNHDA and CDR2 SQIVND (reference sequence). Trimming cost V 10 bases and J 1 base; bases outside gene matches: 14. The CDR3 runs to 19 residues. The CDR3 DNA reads TGTGCCACCATGGGGACAGGGGGCACCAGGGTGTCTGGGGCCAACGTCCTGACTTTC. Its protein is CATMGTGGTRVSGANVLTF.

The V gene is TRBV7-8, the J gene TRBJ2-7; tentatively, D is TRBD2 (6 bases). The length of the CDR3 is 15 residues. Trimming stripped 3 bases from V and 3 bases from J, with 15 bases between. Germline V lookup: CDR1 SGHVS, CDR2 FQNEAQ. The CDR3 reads CASSFSPTRSYEQYF. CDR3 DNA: TGTGCCAGCAGCTTCTCCCCGACTAGAAGCTACGAGCAGTACTTC.

The CDR3 sequence is CASTGDGTDTQYF. The DNA for the CDR3 is TGTGCCAGCACAGGGGATGGGACAGATACGCAGTATTTT. The chain employs TRBV28 and TRBJ2-3, with a tentative D call TRBD1 (6 bases). The germline CDR1 and CDR2 sequences are MDHEN and SYDVKM. The ends were cut back, 7 bases at V and 3 bases at J, with 11 bases in the middle. The CDR3 consists of 13 residues.

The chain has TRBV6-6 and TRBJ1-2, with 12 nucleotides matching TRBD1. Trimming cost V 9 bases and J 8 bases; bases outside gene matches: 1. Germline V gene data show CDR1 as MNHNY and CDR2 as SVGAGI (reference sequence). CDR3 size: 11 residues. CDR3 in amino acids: CASGTGGGYTF. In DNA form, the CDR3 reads TGTGCCAGTGGGACAGGGGGCGGCTACACCTTC.

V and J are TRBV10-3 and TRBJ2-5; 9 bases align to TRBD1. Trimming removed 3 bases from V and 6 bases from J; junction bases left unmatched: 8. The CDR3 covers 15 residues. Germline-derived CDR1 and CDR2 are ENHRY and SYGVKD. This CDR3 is CAISDGDREWKTQYF. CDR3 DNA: TGTGCCATCAGTGATGGGGACAGGGAATGGAAGACCCAGTACTTC.

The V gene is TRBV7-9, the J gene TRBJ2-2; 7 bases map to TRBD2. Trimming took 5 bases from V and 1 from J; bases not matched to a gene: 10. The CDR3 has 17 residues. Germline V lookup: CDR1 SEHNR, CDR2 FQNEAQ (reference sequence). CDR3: CASSPEPLAENTGELFF. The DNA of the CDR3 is TGTGCCAGCAGCCCCGAACCCCTAGCGGAGAACACCGGGGAGCTGTTTTTT.

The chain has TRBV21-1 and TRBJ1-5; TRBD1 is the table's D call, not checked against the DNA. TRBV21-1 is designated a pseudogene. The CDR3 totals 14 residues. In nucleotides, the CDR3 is TGTGCCAGCAGCCTCAGGGATCCCAATCAGCCCCAGCATTTT. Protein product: CASSLRDPNQPQHF.

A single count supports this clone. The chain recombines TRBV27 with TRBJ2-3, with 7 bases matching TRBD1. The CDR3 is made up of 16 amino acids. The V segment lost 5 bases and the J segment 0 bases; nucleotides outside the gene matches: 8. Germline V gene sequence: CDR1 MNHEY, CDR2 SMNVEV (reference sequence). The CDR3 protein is CASSAQGDRSTDTQYF. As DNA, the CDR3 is TGTGCCAGCAGTGCCCAGGGGGACAGAAGCACAGATACGCAGTATTTT.

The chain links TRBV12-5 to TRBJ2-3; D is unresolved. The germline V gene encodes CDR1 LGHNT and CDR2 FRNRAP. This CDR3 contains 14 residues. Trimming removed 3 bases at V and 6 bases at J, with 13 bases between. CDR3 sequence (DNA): TGTGCTAGTGGTTTCGGTAGCCTCGCCGATACGCAGTATTTT. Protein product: CASGFGSLADTQYF. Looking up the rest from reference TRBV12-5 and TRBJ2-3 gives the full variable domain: DARVTQTPRHKVTEMGQEVTMRCQPILGHNTVFWYRQTMMQGLELLAYFRNRAPLDDSGMPKDRFSAEMPDATLATLKIQPSEPRDSAVYFCASGFGSLADTQYFGPGTRLTVL.

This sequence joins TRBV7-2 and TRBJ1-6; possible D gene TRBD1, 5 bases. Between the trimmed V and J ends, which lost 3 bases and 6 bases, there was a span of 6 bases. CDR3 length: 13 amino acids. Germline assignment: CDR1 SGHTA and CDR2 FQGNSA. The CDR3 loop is CASSLDINSPLHF. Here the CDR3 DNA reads TGTGCCAGCAGCTTGGACATTAATTCACCCCTCCACTTT.

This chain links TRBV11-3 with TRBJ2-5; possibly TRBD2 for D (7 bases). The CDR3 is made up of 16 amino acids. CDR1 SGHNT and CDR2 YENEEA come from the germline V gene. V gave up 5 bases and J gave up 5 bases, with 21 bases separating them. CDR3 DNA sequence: TGTGCCAGCAGCCCCGGGGTGGGGGGGGCCTGGGAGACCCAGTACTTC. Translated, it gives CASSPGVGGAWETQYF.

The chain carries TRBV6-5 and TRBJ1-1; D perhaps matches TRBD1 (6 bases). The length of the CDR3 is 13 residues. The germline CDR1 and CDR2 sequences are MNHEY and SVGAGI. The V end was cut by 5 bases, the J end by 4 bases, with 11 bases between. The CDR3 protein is CASSQGLVTEAFF. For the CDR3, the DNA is TGTGCCAGCAGTCAGGGGCTGGTCACTGAAGCTTTCTTT.

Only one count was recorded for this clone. CDR3 residues: CASPNWTSLNTEAFF. DNA of the CDR3: TGTGCCAGCCCGAATTGGACAAGTCTGAACACTGAAGCTTTCTTT. This rearrangement joins TRBV21-1 to TRBJ1-1; the table assigns TRBD1, which was not confirmed against the DNA. TRBV21-1 is a pseudogene segment. The CDR3 spans 15 residues.

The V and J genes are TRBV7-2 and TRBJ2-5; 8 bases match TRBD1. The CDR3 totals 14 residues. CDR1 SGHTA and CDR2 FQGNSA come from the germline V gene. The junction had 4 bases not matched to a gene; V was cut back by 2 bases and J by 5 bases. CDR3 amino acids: CASSLIRGLETQYF. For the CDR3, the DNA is TGTGCCAGCAGCTTAATCAGGGGGCTGGAGACCCAGTACTTC.